This T cell receptor beta chain was sequenced during a study of blood T cell repertoires in COVID-19. Study details: Acute and convalescent COVID-19 specimens originated in the United States, Italy and Spain. PBMCs, B-cell-depleted T cells, or T cells provided the cDNA or gDNA that made up the material.

Seattle researchers signed up patients amid active infection and tracked them longitudinally. How the authors handled the data: Reference gene primer amplification in the assay estimated nucleated cell counts. The data were produced by immunoSEQ multiplex PCR, yet TCRdb's version contains in-frame clones alone and is incomplete. V, J and clone size reflect that table, while D and trimming were determined from the DNA. The table has approximately 55,000 clones, around 80% seen once; the top ten hold about 20%. The germline V gene has CDR1 SGHVS and CDR2 FQNEAQ. This CDR3 spans 16 amino acids. Deletions cut 1 base from V and 0 bases from J, with 13 bases between. This clone was seen a handful of times.

This clonotype was obtained from a man aged 25 to 40 with COVID-19, enrolled during active disease. The V call is TRBV7-8, the J call TRBJ2-7; tentatively, D is TRBD2 (5 bases). Sequencing used peripheral blood. The CDR3 spells CASSLDPGNISYEQYF. The CDR3 DNA follows: TGTGCCAGCAGCTTAGATCCGGGAAATATCTCCTACGAGCAGTACTTC.